These 14 T cell receptor beta chains share one sample of origin, sequenced in a study of T cell repertoires in cytomegalovirus infection. TCRdb independently ran MiXCR on the reads; one entry per CDR3 protein. The table includes a few hundred thousand distinct CDR3 sequences, 9.5% detected once. The sample taken for sequencing was PBMCs. Receptors were obtained from a human donor in good health (CMV status not recorded). Some clones in this sample may be carry-over from other donors' samples.

This clonotype was picked up many times. The rearrangement uses TRBV7-2 and TRBJ2-1; TRBD2 matches at 15 bases. The germline V gene encodes CDR1 SGHTA and CDR2 FQGNSA. V lost 3 bases to trimming and J lost 8 bases; unmatched junction nucleotides: 8. The CDR3 is made up of 17 amino acids. Here the CDR3 reads CASSLGLAGGAVDEQFF. CDR3 nucleotides: TGTGCCAGCAGCTTGGGACTAGCGGGGGGCGCAGTGGATGAGCAGTTCTTC.

This clonotype came up a few times. V and J are TRBV19 and TRBJ2-3; 9 nucleotides align to TRBD2. The CDR3 is 17 amino acids. Germline V gene data show CDR1 as LNHDA and CDR2 as SQIVND (reference sequence). The ends lost 9 bases at V and 2 bases at J; junction bases unmatched: 15. CDR3 sequence: CASRTTSGGPYTDTQYF. CDR3 nucleotide sequence: TGTGCCAGCCGCACCACAAGCGGGGGGCCTTACACAGATACGCAGTATTTT.

The rearrangement uses TRBV11-2 and TRBJ2-7, with TRBD1 identical over 8 bases. Germline trimming cut 5 bases from V and 2 bases from J; bases unmatched to any gene: 5. The germline V gene encodes CDR1 SGHAT and CDR2 FQNNGV. The CDR3 is 14 residues long. CDR3 DNA: TGTGCCAGCAGCCGGACAGGGCACCCCTACGAGCAGTACTTC. It encodes CASSRTGHPYEQYF.

A few counts support this clonotype. The genes are TRBV19 and TRBJ1-5; 9 bases are a match to TRBD1. Germline V gene sequence: CDR1 LNHDA, CDR2 SQIVND (reference sequence). The trim removed 5 bases at V and 1 base at J, leaving 15 bases unmatched. This CDR3 comprises 19 residues. This CDR3 is CASSPPSRTGAWSNQPQHF. CDR3 DNA sequence: TGTGCCAGTAGTCCACCATCCAGGACAGGGGCGTGGAGCAATCAGCCCCAGCATTTT.

This clonotype was counted ten times or more. The CDR3 DNA reads TGTGCCAGCAGCTTCAGGTTTGGGTCGACGACCCAAGAGACCCAGTACTTC. Amino acid sequence: CASSFRFGSTTQETQYF. This rearrangement joins TRBV7-2 to TRBJ2-5; D is uncertain. V dropped 3 bases and J dropped 1 base, with 18 bases sitting between them. CDR3 size: 17 residues. Germline V gene lookup returns CDR1 SGHTA and CDR2 FQGNSA.

This clonotype was seen a few times. The rearrangement links TRBV11-1 to TRBJ2-3; 11 bases fit TRBD1. V was clipped by 3 bases and J by 4 bases; unmatched bases: 12. In germline, CDR1 is SGHAT, CDR2 FQDESV (reference sequence). The CDR3 runs to 18 residues. In DNA form, the CDR3 reads TGTGCCAGCAGCTTCACCTCCGGGGACAGGGGGTCCCCAGATACGCAGTATTTT. This sequence encodes CASSFTSGDRGSPDTQYF.

This clonotype was seen more than once but under ten times. V is TRBV20-1 and J is TRBJ2-7, with 9 bases that match TRBD1. J was trimmed by 0 bases and V by 6 bases; bases with no gene match: 6. The CDR3 covers 14 residues. Germline-derived CDR1 and CDR2 are DFQATT and SNEGSKA (reference sequence). The CDR3 is CSATGTGSSYEQYF. CDR3 nucleotide sequence: TGCAGTGCCACCGGGACAGGGAGCTCCTACGAGCAGTACTTC.

This clonotype was recorded many times. The V call is TRBV7-2, the J call TRBJ1-4, with TRBD1 matching over 8 bases. Unmatched junction bases numbered 1, after V lost 3 bases and J lost 13 bases. There are 11 residues in the CDR3. Germline values: CDR1 SGHTA, CDR2 FQGNSA. Here the CDR3 DNA reads TGTGCCAGCAGCTTGGGGACAGGACTGTTTTTT. Translating it yields CASSLGTGLFF.

This clonotype was found many times. The chain recombines TRBV11-3 with TRBJ2-1; TRBD2 aligns across 14 bases. Germline V lookup: CDR1 SGHNT, CDR2 YENEEA. This CDR3 is built from 15 residues. J lost 8 bases, V lost 3 bases, and 3 bases had no gene match. CDR3 bases: TGTGCCAGCAGCTTCTCGGGACTAGCGGGAGATGAGCAGTTCTTC. It encodes CASSFSGLAGDEQFF.

The sample holds many counts of this clonotype. The gene calls are TRBV25-1 and TRBJ2-1; D is unresolved. Germline values: CDR1 MGHDK, CDR2 SYGVNS. With 3 bases removed from V and 3 bases from J, the gap between germline ends came to 9 bases. The CDR3 consists of 14 residues. CDR3 sequence (DNA): TGTGCCAGCAGTGATGAGATACTCTACAATGAGCAGTTCTTC. Encoded protein: CASSDEILYNEQFF.

This chain links TRBV5-1 with TRBJ2-2; 9 bases line up with TRBD1. This CDR3 has 17 residues. J lost 7 bases, V lost 3 bases, and 13 bases had no gene match. The germline CDR1 and CDR2 sequences are SGHRS and YFSETQ. The DNA of the CDR3 is TGCGCCAGCAGCTCCGCCGGGACAGGGAACAGATTCGGGGAGCTGTTTTTT. This encodes CASSSAGTGNRFGELFF.

The chain employs TRBV12-3 or TRBV12-4 and TRBJ2-3; no clear D. The CDR3 is 14 amino acids. V shed 7 bases and J shed 1 base, with 12 bases lying between them. The CDR3 loop is CASTSGRGTDTQYF. CDR3 DNA sequence: TGTGCCAGCACGTCCGGCCGTGGCACAGATACGCAGTATTTT.

The V gene is TRBV5-1, the J gene TRBJ2-7, with TRBD2 matching 8 bases. The germline CDR1 and CDR2 sequences are SGHRS and YFSETQ. Germline trimming cut 4 bases from V and 4 bases from J; bases unmatched to any gene: 7. This CDR3 is built from 14 residues. As DNA, the CDR3 is TGCGCCAGCAGCCCGGGAGGGGTCCAATACGAGCAGTACTTC. Its protein is CASSPGGVQYEQYF.

Many counts were recorded for this clonotype. V gene TRBV6-2 or TRBV6-3 combines with J gene TRBJ1-1; TRBD1 aligns across 8 bases. Germline CDR1 reads MNHEY; CDR2 reads SVGEGT. The CDR3 covers 14 residues. Trimming took 6 bases from V and 1 from J; bases not matched to a gene: 4. CDR3 DNA sequence: TGTGCCAGCAGACGGACAGGGCGGAACACTGAAGCTTTCTTT. Translated, it gives CASRRTGRNTEAFF.